These 2 T cell receptor beta chains were all obtained from the same sample, sequenced in a study of beta chain features in type 1 diabetes. Study conclusions and caveats: In every one of the four CD4+ subsets, TCRB CDR3s were moderately but significantly shorter in Type 1 diabetes patients.

These TCRs' antigens remain unknown. Expressed TCRB transcripts were sequenced after all isolated RNA was converted to cDNA. TCRdb's table, derived via immunoSEQ multiplex PCR, lists solely in-frame clones and lacks some. This table has some 350,000 clones, approximately 15% appearing once. The material sequenced was naive CD4+ T cells from blood. The receptors shown here come from a woman under 30 with type 1 diabetes.

This clone has more than one count but fewer than ten. The gene calls are TRBV28 and TRBJ2-3; 9 bases are shared with TRBD2. The CDR3 spans 15 residues. V shed 7 bases and J 0 bases; nucleotides not matched to a gene: 5. Germline values: CDR1 MDHEN, CDR2 SYDVKM. The CDR3 DNA is TGTGCCAGCAATAGCGGGAGACTTAGCACAGATACGCAGTATTTT. Encoded protein: CASNSGRLSTDTQYF. The full variable domain, with the rest looked up from reference TRBV28 and TRBJ2-3, is DVKVTQSSRYLVKRTGEKVFLECVQDMDHENMFWYRQDPGLGLRLIYFSYDVKMKEKGDIPEGYSVSREKKERFSLILESASTNQTSMYLCASNSGRLSTDTQYFGPGTRLTVL.

In this sample, this clone turned up a few times. This chain links TRBV7-2 with TRBJ1-4; 8 bases match TRBD1. The length of the CDR3 is 15 residues. Germline CDR1 reads SGHTA; CDR2 reads FQGNSA. The V segment lost 5 bases and the J segment 3 bases; nucleotides outside the gene matches: 5. The CDR3 loop reads CASSPSGQANEKLFF. Written as DNA, the CDR3 is TGTGCCAGCAGCCCATCGGGACAGGCTAATGAAAAACTGTTTTTT.